One and the same sample provided the 11 T cell receptor beta chains below, sequenced in a study of blood T cell repertoires in COVID-19. Assay used: immunoSEQ multiplex PCR; TCRdb lists only in-frame clones, some missing. The sample has a few hundred thousand clones; about nine tenths are singletons. Sample: peripheral blood. The origin of the receptors is a woman between 45 and 60 years old with COVID-19, enrolled during active disease.

The V call is TRBV3-1 (or the pseudogene TRBV3-2), the J call TRBJ2-5; the D is unclear. This CDR3 has 14 amino acids. Deletions cut 4 bases from V and 3 bases from J, with 12 bases between. Per the germline V gene, CDR1 is LGHDT and CDR2 is YNNKEL (reference sequence). The CDR3 DNA follows: TGTGCCAGCAGCCCTTTTCCCCCTAAAGAGACCCAGTACTTC. Translated, it gives CASSPFPPKETQYF.

The V call is TRBV29-1, the J call TRBJ1-2, with D tentatively TRBD1 (5 bases). The V end was cut by 4 bases, the J end by 0 bases, with 21 bases between. CDR1 SQVTM and CDR2 ANQGSEA come from the germline V gene. This CDR3 region has 17 residues. CDR3: CSVGGPGEGNANYGYTF. CDR3 sequence (DNA): TGCAGCGTTGGGGGACCGGGGGAGGGGAACGCTAACTATGGCTACACCTTC.

This clone was detected only once. The CDR3 DNA is TGTGCCAGCAGTTACGACAGGGGCTGGGGGGAAAAACTGTTTTTT. Its translation is CASSYDRGWGEKLFF. The J gene is TRBJ1-4, the V gene TRBV2, with TRBD1 matching over 8 bases. Germline V CDR1 and CDR2: SNHLY, FYNNEI. V dropped 5 bases and J dropped 8; count of bases not matched to a gene: 10. The CDR3 consists of 15 residues.

J is TRBJ2-7 and V is TRBV7-9; 7 bases map to TRBD1. V was pared by 1 base and J by 4 bases, with 7 bases of the junction left unmatched. There are 15 residues in the CDR3. Germline V gene data show CDR1 as SEHNR and CDR2 as FQNEAQ (reference sequence). This CDR3 reads CASSLGAGGVYEQYF. In DNA, the CDR3 is TGTGCCAGCAGCTTAGGGGCAGGGGGAGTTTACGAGCAGTACTTC. Variable domain in full (rest from reference TRBV7-9 and TRBJ2-7): DTGVSQNPRHKITKRGQNVTFRCDPISEHNRLYWYRQTLGQGPEFLTYFQNEAQLEKSRLLSDRFSAERPKGSFSTLEIQRTEQGDSAMYLCASSLGAGGVYEQYFGPGTRLTVT.

The chain joins TRBV13 to TRBJ1-2; no reliable D call. The CDR3 runs to 14 residues. CDR1 is PRHDT, CDR2 FYEKMQ, per germline (reference sequence). Trimming stripped 7 bases from V and 8 bases from J, with 20 bases between. CDR3 bases: TGTGCCAGCACAAGACGGGAGCTAGCGAGAGGCTACACCTTC. Protein product: CASTRRELARGYTF.

This rearrangement joins TRBV5-4 to TRBJ2-3; 9 bases align to TRBD2. CDR3 size: 15 residues. Germline V gives CDR1 SGHNT, CDR2 YYREEE (reference sequence). J lost 5 bases, V lost 4 bases, and 8 bases had no gene match. This CDR3 is CASSRGRAGVDTQYF. Written as DNA, the CDR3 is TGTGCCAGCAGCCGCGGGAGGGCCGGGGTAGATACGCAGTATTTT.

This chain uses TRBV6-5 with TRBJ1-4, with D maybe TRBD1 (5 bases). This CDR3 is 15 amino acids long. The V and J ends lost 4 bases and 5 bases respectively, with 14 bases between them. The germline V gene encodes CDR1 MNHEY and CDR2 SVGAGI. Here the CDR3 reads CASSSNRQPNEKLFF. The CDR3 DNA is TGTGCCAGCAGTTCGAATCGACAGCCAAATGAAAAACTGTTTTTT.

The chain couples TRBV28 to TRBJ1-1; TRBD1 matches 7 bases. The CDR3 runs to 15 residues. Per germline, CDR1 MDHEN and CDR2 SYDVKM. Trimming at V came to 1 base and at J to 5 bases, leaving 7 bases not matched to a gene. CDR3 sequence: CASSLSDRVGTEAFF. CDR3 DNA sequence: TGTGCCAGCAGTTTATCTGACAGGGTCGGGACTGAAGCTTTCTTT.

The chain couples TRBV6-5 to TRBJ2-2; 8 nucleotides line up with TRBD1. The V gene end was trimmed by 7 bases and the J gene end by 4 bases; junction bases not matched to a gene: 5. The CDR3 contains 14 residues. Looked up from germline, CDR1 is MNHEY and CDR2 is SVGAGI. The CDR3 nucleotides read TGTGCCAGCAAGCTAGACAGGGGCACCGGGGAGCTGTTTTTT. Amino acids: CASKLDRGTGELFF.

The chain employs TRBV5-4 and TRBJ2-7; 9 bases are a match to TRBD2. CDR1 is SGHNT, CDR2 YYREEE, per germline (reference sequence). This CDR3 has 15 residues. With V trimmed by 4 bases and J by 4 bases, 9 bases remained unmatched. The CDR3 coding sequence is TGTGCCAGCAGCCCTGGAGGTAGCGGGGGATACGAGCAGTACTTC. Amino acid sequence: CASSPGGSGGYEQYF.

This chain uses TRBV12-3 or TRBV12-4 with TRBJ2-3; D is unclear. V lost 8 bases and J 6 bases, leaving 15 bases between the germline ends. The CDR3 contains 13 residues. This CDR3 is CASSGNSVDTQYF. The CDR3 DNA is TGTGCCAGCTCGGGTAATTCGGTGGATACGCAGTATTTT.